This is a list of T cell receptor beta chains from one sample in a study of tumor and adjacent non-tumor tissue in lung cancer. Each CDR3 protein gets one entry after TCRdb re-called the multiplex PCR reads with MiXCR. This sample has roughly 75,000 distinct CDR3 sequences, with under 85% found just once. Sequenced material: lung tumor tissue. These receptor sequences come from a woman between 50 and 59 years old with non-small cell lung cancer. CDR3s include the opening cysteine and the closing phenylalanine or tryptophan. A D gene is named only where the DNA matches it firmly. The listing skips clone size in some rows; elsewhere it reads once, few, many or a size class.

TRBJ1-4 many NA TRBV5-1 CASSPDATNEKLFF TGCGCCAGCAGCCCTGATGCAACTAATGAAAAACTGTTTTTT
TRBJ2-3 NA NA TRBV29-1 CSVCEGPDTQYF TGCAGCGTGTGCGAGGGCCCAGATACGCAGTATTTT
TRBJ2-7 many NA TRBV10-2 CASSESMAAYEQYF TGCGCCAGCAGTGAGTCGATGGCGGCCTACGAGCAGTACTTC
TRBJ2-2 NA NA TRBV6-1 CASRGDTLLSARELFF TGTGCCAGCAGGGGGGACACCCTTTTGTCGGCCAGGGAGCTGTTTTTT
TRBJ2-3 NA TRBD2 TRBV6-5 CANSYRTSGSSNTLYF TGTGCCAACAGTTATCGGACTAGCGGGAGTAGTAATACGCTGTATTTT
TRBJ2-7 NA NA TRBV4-1 CTSSQPETNSYEQYF TGCACCAGCAGCCAACCGGAGACGAACTCCTACGAGCAGTACTTC
TRBJ1-5 many TRBD1 TRBV2 CASKAGQGGQPQHF TGTGCCAGCAAGGCGGGACAGGGCGGACAGCCCCAGCATTTT
TRBJ1-4 NA NA TRBV11-2 CASGLTGINEELFF TGTGCCAGCGGCTTAACAGGGATTAATGAAGAACTGTTTTTT
TRBJ2-7 NA NA TRBV6-1 CTSSLEGLPSYEQYF TGTACCAGCAGTCTCGAGGGGTTACCTTCCTACGAGCAGTACTTC
TRBJ2-5 medium-sized NA TRBV12-3/TRBV12-4 CASSLEGSETQYF TGTGCCAGCAGTTTAGAGGGAAGCGAGACCCAGTACTTC
TRBJ2-1 NA TRBD2 TRBV6-5 CASSYSIWGLAGGRQFF TGTGCCAGCAGTTACTCGATTTGGGGACTAGCGGGAGGTAGGCAGTTCTTC
TRBJ2-7 NA NA TRBV5-4 CASSLGRDRSYKQYF TGTGCCAGCAGCTTGGGCAGGGATAGATCCTACAAGCAGTACTTC
TRBJ1-1 few NA TRBV11-1 CASSLFGWEMNTEAFF TGTGCTAGCAGCTTATTCGGGTGGGAGATGAACACTGAAGCTTTCTTT
TRBJ2-7 NA TRBD1 TRBV11-1 CVNSRTGAASYEQYF TGTGTCAACAGCAGGACAGGGGCGGCCTCCTACGAGCAGTACTTC
TRBJ1-1 NA NA TRBV5-1 CASRRVIGAYTEAFF TGCGCCAGCAGGCGGGTGATAGGGGCCTACACTGAAGCTTTCTTT
TRBJ1-5 NA TRBD1 TRBV10-3 CAIEGQGAEQLQHF TGTGCCATCGAAGGGCAGGGGGCGGAACAGCTCCAGCATTTT
TRBJ1-2 NA NA TRBV11-3 CSSKTGCYGYTF TGTTCCAGTAAAACGGGTTGCTATGGCTACACCTTC
TRBJ2-3 NA NA TRBV5-6 CASSPSRIADTQYF TGTGCCAGTAGCCCTAGTCGTATTGCAGATACGCAATATTTT
TRBJ1-4 NA TRBD1 TRBV7-9 CASSLYRGDEKLFF TGTGCCAGCAGCTTGTACAGGGGAGATGAAAAACTGTTTTTT
TRBJ2-3 NA NA TRBV5-5 CVSEVRGTGDTQYF TGTGTCAGCGAGGTCCGGGGAACTGGAGATACGCAGTATTTT
TRBJ2-7 NA NA TRBV5-1 CASSLSGLQSYGQYF TGCGCCAGCAGCTTGTCGGGACTTCAGAGCTACGGGCAGTACTTC
TRBJ2-7 many TRBD2 TRBV20-1 CSAREPLAGFWEQYF TGCAGTGCTAGAGAACCCCTAGCGGGATTTTGGGAGCAGTACTTC
TRBJ1-1 few NA TRBV21-1 CASSEQGRRETEAFF TGTGCCAGCAGCGAACAGGGGCGCAGGGAAACTGAAGCTTTCTTT
TRBJ2-7 many NA TRBV7-9 CASSLRGTYEQYF TGTGCCAGCAGCTTGCGGGGAACCTACGAGCAGTACTTC
TRBJ1-4 NA NA TRBV5-5 CAITLSATREKLFF TGTGCTATCACCCTTTCCGCAACGAGGGAAAAACTGTTTTTT
TRBJ1-2 NA TRBD1 TRBV12-3/TRBV12-4 CSSSGQGRGYGYTF TGTTCCAGTAGTGGACAGGGGAGAGGATATGGCTACACCTTC
TRBJ1-2 NA NA TRBV20-1 CSASGRHGYTF TGCAGTGCCTCAGGGAGACATGGCTACACCTTC
TRBJ1-2 NA NA TRBV12-3/TRBV12-4 CASSLGLDYTF TGTGCCAGCAGTTTAGGACTTGACTACACCTTT
TRBJ1-4 many TRBD1 TRBV28 CASRPTGDNEKLFF TGTGCCAGCAGGCCTACAGGGGATAATGAAAAACTGTTTTTT
TRBJ2-3 once TRBD2 TRBV29-1 CSVEGFAGGLITDTQYF TGCAGCGTTGAGGGGTTTGCGGGAGGCTTGATCACAGATACACAGTATTTT
TRBJ2-7 NA NA TRBV12-3/TRBV12-4 CANPSIGGQYVEQYF TGTGCCAATCCCTCAATCGGCGGTCAGTACGTCGAGCAGTACTTC
TRBJ2-7 NA NA TRBV29-1 CSDLRDRIYEQYF TGCAGCGACCTCAGGGACCGAATCTACGAGCAGTACTTC
TRBJ2-1 NA NA TRBV29-1 CRVEDLEGWSSSNEQFF TGCAGGGTTGAAGATCTGGAGGGTTGGAGCTCTAGCAATGAGCAGTTCTTC
TRBJ2-6 once NA TRBV14 CASSQAGADVLTF TGTGCTAGCAGCCAAGCTGGGGCCGACGTCCTGACTTTC
TRBJ1-2 many NA TRBV6-2/TRBV6-3 CASSWTEANYGYTF TGTGCCAGCAGTTGGACGGAGGCTAACTATGGCTACACCTTC
TRBJ2-7 NA NA TRBV11-2 CASSTGIGCPYEQYF TGTGCCAGCAGCACCGGGATAGGGTGCCCCTATGAGCAGTACTTC
TRBJ2-2 NA TRBD1 TRBV5-1 CASSRTGPAGELFF TGCGCCAGCAGCCGGACAGGGCCCGCCGGGGAGCTGTTTTTT
TRBJ2-7 NA TRBD2 TRBV28 CARIKSGSLYKQYF TGTGCCAGGATAAAAAGCGGGAGTTTGTACAAGCAGTACTTC
TRBJ2-7 NA TRBD1 TRBV11-1 CASSQTGVASYDQYF TGTGCCAGCAGCCAGACAGGGGTGGCCTCCTACGATCAGTACTTC
TRBJ2-2 NA NA TRBV6-1 CASRRDGTLTRGELFF TGTGCCAGCAGACGGGATGGGACTCTAACCCGCGGGGAGCTGTTTTTT
TRBJ1-5 many NA TRBV11-2 CASSKEGQPQHF TGTGCCAGCAGTAAAGAGGGTCAGCCCCAGCATTTT
TRBJ1-1 NA NA TRBV10-3 CSISEYAGNVAFF TGTAGCATCAGTGAGTACGCGGGTAACGTCGCTTTCTTT
TRBJ2-5 once NA TRBV28 CANSRARKYF TGTGCTAACTCGAGGGCCCGCAAGTACTTC
TRBJ2-3 NA NA TRBV5-1 CRSSLGSTADTQYF TGCCGCAGCAGCTTGGGGAGTACGGCAGATACGCAGTATTTT
TRBJ2-7 once NA TRBV11-2 CVNSLENSGEQYF TGTGTCAACAGCTTAGAGAATAGCGGAGAGCAGTACTTC
TRBJ2-7 once NA TRBV10-3 CASPVRDSYEQYF TGTGCCTCCCCGGTCAGGGACTCATACGAGCAGTACTTC
TRBJ2-2 once NA TRBV11-3 CTSAGEYTGELFF TGTACCAGTGCCGGCGAGTACACCGGGGAGCTGTTTTTT
TRBJ2-1 NA TRBD2 TRBV5-4 CTSSHNSGTSRNEQFF TGTACCAGCAGCCATAATAGCGGGACTTCGAGGAATGAGCAGTTCTTC